This TCR beta chain is drawn from a study of metastatic and nonmetastatic thyroid tumors. In its sample, this clone was seen a few times. All patients were untreated before thyroid surgery. Germline V gives CDR1 SNHLY, CDR2 FYNNEI. The CDR3 spans 15 residues. V lost 6 bases and J lost 1, with 15 bases in between. TCRdb recomputed clones from the PCR reads via MiXCR. Here the sample spans 15,000 to 20,000 clones, 31% being singletons. Sequences were obtained from blood. This receptor was obtained from a female donor with papillary thyroid cancer or a benign thyroid nodule (not recorded which). Some clones in this sample may be carry-over from other donors' samples. The V and J genes are TRBV2 and TRBJ1-2, with D perhaps matching TRBD1 (5 bases). The CDR3 DNA follows: TGTGCCAGCAGGCCCCCCGGGCAGGGTAACTATGGCTACACCTTC. This gives the protein CASRPPGQGNYGYTF.